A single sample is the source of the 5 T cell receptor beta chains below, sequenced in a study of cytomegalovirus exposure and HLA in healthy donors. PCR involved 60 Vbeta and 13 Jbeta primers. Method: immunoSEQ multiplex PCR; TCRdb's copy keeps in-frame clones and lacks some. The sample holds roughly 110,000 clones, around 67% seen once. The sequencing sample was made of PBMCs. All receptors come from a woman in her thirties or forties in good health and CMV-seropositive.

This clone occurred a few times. The CDR3 bases are TGTGCCAGCAGCGCGGGTCCCTCTGGAAACACCATATATTTT. Translating gives CASSAGPSGNTIYF. The chain employs TRBV5-4 and TRBJ1-3, with no clear D. The germline V gene encodes CDR1 SGHNT and CDR2 YYREEE (reference sequence). Trimming took off 4 bases at V and 0 bases at J, with 8 bases between the two ends. This CDR3 spans 14 amino acids.

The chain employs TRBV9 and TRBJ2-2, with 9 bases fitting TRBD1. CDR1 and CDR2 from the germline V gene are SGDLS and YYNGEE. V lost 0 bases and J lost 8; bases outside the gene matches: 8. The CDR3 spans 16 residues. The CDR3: CASSVAPGTGRGELFF. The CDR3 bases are TGTGCCAGCAGCGTAGCCCCGGGGACAGGGCGAGGGGAGCTGTTTTTT.

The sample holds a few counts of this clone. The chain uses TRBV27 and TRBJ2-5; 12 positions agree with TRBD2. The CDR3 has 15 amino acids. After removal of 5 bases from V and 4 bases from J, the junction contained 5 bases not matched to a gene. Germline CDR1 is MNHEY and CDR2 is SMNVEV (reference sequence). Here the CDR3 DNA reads TGTGCCAGCAGTGGGCTAGCGGGGGGGCCAGAGACCCAGTACTTC. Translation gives CASSGLAGGPETQYF.

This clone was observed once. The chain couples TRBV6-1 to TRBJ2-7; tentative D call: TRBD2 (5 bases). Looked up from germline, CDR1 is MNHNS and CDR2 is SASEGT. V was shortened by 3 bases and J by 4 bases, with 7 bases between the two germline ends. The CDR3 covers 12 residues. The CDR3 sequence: CASSEWEYEQYF. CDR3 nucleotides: TGTGCCAGCAGTGAGTGGGAGTACGAGCAGTACTTC.

CDR3 region: CASSDGFRVYGYTF. CDR3 in DNA: TGTGCCAGCAGTGACGGTTTCAGGGTATACGGCTACACCTTC. The chain uses TRBV25-1 and TRBJ1-2; D is perhaps TRBD1 (5 bases). V gave up 3 bases and J gave up 8 bases, with 16 bases separating them. Germline V gives CDR1 MGHDK, CDR2 SYGVNS. The CDR3 has 14 residues.